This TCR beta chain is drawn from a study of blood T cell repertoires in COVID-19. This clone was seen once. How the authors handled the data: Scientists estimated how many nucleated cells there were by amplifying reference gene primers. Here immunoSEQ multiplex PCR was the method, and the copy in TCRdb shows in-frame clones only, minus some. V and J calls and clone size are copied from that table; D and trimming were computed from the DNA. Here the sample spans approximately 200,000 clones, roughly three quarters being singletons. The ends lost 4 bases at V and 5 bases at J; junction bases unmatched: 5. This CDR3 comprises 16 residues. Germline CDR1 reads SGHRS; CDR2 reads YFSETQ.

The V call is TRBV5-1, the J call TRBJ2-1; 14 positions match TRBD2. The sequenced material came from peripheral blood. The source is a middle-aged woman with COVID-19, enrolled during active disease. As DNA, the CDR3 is TGCGCCAGCAGCAGAGGGACTAGCGGGAGTGACAATGAGCAGTTCTTC. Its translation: CASSRGTSGSDNEQFF.